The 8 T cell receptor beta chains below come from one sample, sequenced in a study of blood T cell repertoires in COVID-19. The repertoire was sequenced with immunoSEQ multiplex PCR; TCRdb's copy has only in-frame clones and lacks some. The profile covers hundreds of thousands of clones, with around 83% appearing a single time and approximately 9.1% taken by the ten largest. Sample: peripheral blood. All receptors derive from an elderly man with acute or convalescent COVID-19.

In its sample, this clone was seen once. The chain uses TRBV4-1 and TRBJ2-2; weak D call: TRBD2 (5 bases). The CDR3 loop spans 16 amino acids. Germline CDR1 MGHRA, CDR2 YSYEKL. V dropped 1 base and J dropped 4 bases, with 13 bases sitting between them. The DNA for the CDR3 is TGCGCCAGCAGCCAAGTAGGAGGCATCTTCACCGGGGAGCTGTTTTTT. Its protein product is CASSQVGGIFTGELFF.

This CDR3 reads CASSLSNTDTQYF. DNA for the CDR3: TGTGCCAGCAGCCTGAGCAACACAGATACGCAGTATTTT. The chain couples TRBV12-3 or TRBV12-4 to TRBJ2-3, with D unclear. CDR3 length: 13 residues. V gave up 6 bases and J gave up 2 bases, with 9 bases separating them.

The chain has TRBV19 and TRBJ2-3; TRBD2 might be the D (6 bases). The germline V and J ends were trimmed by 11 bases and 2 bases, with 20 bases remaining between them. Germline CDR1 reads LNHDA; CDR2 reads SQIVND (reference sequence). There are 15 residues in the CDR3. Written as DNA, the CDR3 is TGTGCCGGTTCCCGGGGTAGGGACTCCACAGATACGCAGTATTTT. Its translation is CAGSRGRDSTDTQYF.

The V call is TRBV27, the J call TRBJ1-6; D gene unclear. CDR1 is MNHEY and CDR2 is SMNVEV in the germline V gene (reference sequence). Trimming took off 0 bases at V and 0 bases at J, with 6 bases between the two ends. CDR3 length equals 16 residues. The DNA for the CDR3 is TGTGCCAGCAGTTTATCGTTTAGCTCCTATAATTCACCCCTCCACTTT. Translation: CASSLSFSSYNSPLHF.

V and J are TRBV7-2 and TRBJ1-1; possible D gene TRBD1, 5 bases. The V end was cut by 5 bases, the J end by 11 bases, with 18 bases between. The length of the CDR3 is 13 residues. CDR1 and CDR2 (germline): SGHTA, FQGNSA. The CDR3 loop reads CASSPRVLRGAFF. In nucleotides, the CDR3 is TGTGCCAGCAGCCCCAGGGTCCTTCGGGGGGCTTTCTTT.

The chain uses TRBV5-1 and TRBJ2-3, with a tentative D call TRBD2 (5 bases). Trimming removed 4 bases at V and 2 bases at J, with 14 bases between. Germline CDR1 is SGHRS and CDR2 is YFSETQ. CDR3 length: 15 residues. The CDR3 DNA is TGCGCCAGCAGCCGGGGTACCGCTAACACAGATACGCAGTATTTT. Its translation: CASSRGTANTDTQYF.

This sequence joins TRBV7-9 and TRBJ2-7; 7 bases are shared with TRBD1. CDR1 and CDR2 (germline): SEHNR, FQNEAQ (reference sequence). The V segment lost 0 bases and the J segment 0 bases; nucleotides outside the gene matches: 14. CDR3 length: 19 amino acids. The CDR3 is CASSLARSQGQASSYEQYF. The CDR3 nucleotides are TGTGCCAGCAGCTTAGCCAGAAGTCAAGGACAGGCGAGCTCCTACGAGCAGTACTTC.

The CDR3 region has the DNA TGCGCCAGCAGCTTTACAGGGGGAGGTAATGAAAAACTGTTTTTT. Amino acid sequence: CASSFTGGGNEKLFF. This chain links TRBV5-1 with TRBJ1-4; the match to TRBD1 covers 8 bases. The germline V gene has CDR1 SGHRS and CDR2 YFSETQ. The CDR3 extends over 15 amino acids. V shed 2 bases and J 4 bases; nucleotides not matched to a gene: 4.